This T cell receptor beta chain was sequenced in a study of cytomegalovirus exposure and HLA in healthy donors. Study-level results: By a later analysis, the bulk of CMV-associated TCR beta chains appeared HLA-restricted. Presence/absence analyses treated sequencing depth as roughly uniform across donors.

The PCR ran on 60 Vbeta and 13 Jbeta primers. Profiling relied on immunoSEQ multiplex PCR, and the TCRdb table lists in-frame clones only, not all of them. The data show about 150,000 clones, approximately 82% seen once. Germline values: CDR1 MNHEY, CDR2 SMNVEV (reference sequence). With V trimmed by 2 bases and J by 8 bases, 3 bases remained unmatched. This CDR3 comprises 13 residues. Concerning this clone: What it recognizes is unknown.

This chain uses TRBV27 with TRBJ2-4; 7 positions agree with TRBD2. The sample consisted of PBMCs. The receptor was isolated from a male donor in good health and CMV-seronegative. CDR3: CASSLLRGDIQYF. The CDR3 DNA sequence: TGTGCCAGCAGTTTACTCCGGGGGGACATTCAGTACTTC.